The present T cell receptor (beta chain) was sequenced within a study of long-term antiretroviral therapy in people with HIV. The overall study: Some samples came about a decade before the 2015 immediate-ART recommendation, and these were the earliest.

This CDR3 has 16 residues. J gave up 7 bases and V 4 bases, and 12 bases lay outside the gene matches. Germline V gene data show CDR1 as SGHNT and CDR2 as YYREEE (reference sequence). Study findings and constraints: HIV repertoires spanned narrower CDR3 length ranges than controls. Pre-ART clonal expansions dominated every time point's repertoire.

The authors ran the immunoSEQ assay, v3.0, at survey level. Method: immunoSEQ multiplex PCR; TCRdb's copy keeps in-frame clones and lacks some. The repertoire holds under 25,000 clones, with roughly 93% as singletons. Concerning this clone: What it recognizes is unknown.

Sequencing used unsorted PBMCs, obtained 7.6 years after starting antiretroviral therapy. This sequence joins TRBV5-4 and TRBJ2-1, with TRBD2 matching 9 bases. This receptor was taken from a woman aged 40 to 50 with HIV. The CDR3 coding sequence is TGTGCCAGCAGCCCCGGGGGGGCGGGGGGGCGAAATGAGCAGTTCTTC. It is translated as CASSPGGAGGRNEQFF.